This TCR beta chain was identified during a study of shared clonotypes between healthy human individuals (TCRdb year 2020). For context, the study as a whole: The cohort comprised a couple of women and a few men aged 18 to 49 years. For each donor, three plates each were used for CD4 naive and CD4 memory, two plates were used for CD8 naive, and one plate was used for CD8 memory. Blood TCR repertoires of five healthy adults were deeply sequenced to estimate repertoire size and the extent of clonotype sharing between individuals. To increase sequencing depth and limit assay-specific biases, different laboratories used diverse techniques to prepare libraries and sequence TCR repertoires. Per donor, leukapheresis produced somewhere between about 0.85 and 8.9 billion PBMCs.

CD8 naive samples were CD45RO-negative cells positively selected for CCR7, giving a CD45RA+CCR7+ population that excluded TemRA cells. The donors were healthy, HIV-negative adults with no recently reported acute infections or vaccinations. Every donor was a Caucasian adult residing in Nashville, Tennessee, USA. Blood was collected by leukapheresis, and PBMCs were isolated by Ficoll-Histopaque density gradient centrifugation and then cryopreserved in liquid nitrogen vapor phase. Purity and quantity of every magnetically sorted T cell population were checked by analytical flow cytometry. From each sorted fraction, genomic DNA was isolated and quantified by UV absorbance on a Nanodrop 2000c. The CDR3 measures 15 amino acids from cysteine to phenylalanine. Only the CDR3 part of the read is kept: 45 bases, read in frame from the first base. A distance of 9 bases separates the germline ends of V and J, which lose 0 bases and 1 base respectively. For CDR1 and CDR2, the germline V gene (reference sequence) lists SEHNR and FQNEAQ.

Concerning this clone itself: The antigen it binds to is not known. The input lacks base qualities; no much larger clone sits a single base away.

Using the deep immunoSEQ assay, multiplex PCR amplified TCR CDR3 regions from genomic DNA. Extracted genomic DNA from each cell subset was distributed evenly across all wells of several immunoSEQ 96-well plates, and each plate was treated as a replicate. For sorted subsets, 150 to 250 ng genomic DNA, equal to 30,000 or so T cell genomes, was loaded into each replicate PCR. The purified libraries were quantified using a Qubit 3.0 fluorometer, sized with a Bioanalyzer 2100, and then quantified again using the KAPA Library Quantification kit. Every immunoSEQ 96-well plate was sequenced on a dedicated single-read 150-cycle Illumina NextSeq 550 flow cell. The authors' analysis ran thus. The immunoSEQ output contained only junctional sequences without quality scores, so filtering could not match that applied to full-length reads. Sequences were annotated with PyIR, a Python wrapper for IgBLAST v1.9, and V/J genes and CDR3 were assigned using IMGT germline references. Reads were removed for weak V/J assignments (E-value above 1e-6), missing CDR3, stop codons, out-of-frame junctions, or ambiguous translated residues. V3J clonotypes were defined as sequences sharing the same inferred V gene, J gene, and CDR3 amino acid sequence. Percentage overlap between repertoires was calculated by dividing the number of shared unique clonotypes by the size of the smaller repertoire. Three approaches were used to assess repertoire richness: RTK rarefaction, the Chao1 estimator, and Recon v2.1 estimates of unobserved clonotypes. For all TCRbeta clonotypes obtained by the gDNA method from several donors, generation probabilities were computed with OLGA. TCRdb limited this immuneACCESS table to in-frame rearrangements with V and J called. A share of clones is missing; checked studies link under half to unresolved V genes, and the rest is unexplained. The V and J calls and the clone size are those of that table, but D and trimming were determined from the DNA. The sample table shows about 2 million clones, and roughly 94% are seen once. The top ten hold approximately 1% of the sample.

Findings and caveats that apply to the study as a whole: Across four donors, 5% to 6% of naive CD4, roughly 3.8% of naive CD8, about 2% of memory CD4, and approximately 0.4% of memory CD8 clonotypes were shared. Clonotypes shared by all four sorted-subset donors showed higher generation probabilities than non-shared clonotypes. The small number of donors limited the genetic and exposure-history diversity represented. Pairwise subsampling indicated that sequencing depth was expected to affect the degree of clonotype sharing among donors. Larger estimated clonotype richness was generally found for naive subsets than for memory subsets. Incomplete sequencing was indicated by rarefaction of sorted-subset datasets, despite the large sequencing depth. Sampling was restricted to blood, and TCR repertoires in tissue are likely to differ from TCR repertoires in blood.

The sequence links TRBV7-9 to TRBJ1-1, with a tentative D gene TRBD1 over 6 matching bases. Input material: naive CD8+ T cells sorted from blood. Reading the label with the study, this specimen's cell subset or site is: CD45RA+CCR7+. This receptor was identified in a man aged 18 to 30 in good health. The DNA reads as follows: TGTGCCAGCAGCTTAGCCGGGGGACAGAACACTGAAGCTTTCTTT. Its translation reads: CASSLAGGQNTEAFF.